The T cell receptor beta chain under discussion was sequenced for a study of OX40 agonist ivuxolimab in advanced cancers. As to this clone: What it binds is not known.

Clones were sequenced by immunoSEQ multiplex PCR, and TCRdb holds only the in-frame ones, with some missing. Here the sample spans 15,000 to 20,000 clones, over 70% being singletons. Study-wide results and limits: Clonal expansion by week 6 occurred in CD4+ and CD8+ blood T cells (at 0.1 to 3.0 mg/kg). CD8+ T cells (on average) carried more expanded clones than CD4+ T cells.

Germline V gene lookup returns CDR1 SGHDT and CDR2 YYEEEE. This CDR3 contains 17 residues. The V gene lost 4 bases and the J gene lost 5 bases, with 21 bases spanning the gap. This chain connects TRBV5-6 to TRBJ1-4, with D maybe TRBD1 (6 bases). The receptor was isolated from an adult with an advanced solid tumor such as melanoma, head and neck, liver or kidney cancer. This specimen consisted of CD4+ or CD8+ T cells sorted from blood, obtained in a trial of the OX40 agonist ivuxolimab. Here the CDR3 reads CASSRNNLQGQNEKLFF. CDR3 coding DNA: TGTGCCAGCAGCCGGAATAATCTTCAGGGGCAGAATGAAAAACTGTTTTTT. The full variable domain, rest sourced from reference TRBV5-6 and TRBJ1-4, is DAGVTQSPTHLIKTRGQQVTLRCSPKSGHDTVSWYQQALGQGPQFIFQYYEEEERQRGNFPDRFSGHQFPNYSSELNVNALLLGDSALYLCASSRNNLQGQNEKLFFGSGTQLSVL.